These 30 T cell receptor beta chains originate from one sample sequenced in a study of blood T cell repertoires in COVID-19. This table comes from immunoSEQ multiplex PCR, and its TCRdb copy is limited to in-frame clones, with some not included. The sample holds more than 200,000 clones, approximately 84% seen once. What was sequenced was peripheral blood. The receptors shown here come from a man of 80 years or more with acute or convalescent COVID-19.

The CDR3 sequence: CASSIISGSYNEQFF. Written as DNA, the CDR3 is TGTGCCAGCAGCATTATAAGCGGCTCCTACAATGAGCAGTTCTTC. This chain links TRBV11-2 with TRBJ2-1; maybe TRBD2 (5 bases). Germline CDR1 SGHAT, CDR2 FQNNGV. Trimming cost V 5 bases and J 0 bases, with 11 bases left between them. CDR3 length equals 15 residues.

This chain uses TRBV28 with TRBJ2-7; no clear D. CDR1 is MDHEN, CDR2 SYDVKM, per germline. The CDR3 covers 13 residues. The ends were cut back, 2 bases at V and 2 bases at J, with 7 bases in the middle. The CDR3 loop is CASSLASAYEQYF. The CDR3, as DNA: TGTGCCAGCAGTTTAGCCAGTGCCTACGAGCAGTACTTC.

This chain connects TRBV29-1 to TRBJ2-1; TRBD2 aligns across 15 bases. This CDR3 comprises 18 residues. Germline trimming cut 4 bases from V and 4 bases from J; bases unmatched to any gene: 11. Germline CDR1 reads SQVTM; CDR2 reads ANQGSEA. CDR3 coding DNA: TGCAGCGTTGGTACAGACGGGACTAGCGGGAGGAATTACAATGAGCAGTTCTTC. Its protein is CSVGTDGTSGRNYNEQFF.

This chain links TRBV18 with TRBJ2-1; D perhaps matches TRBD2 (5 bases). V lost 3 bases to trimming and J lost 5 bases, with 23 bases between them. The CDR3 runs to 18 residues. CDR1 is KGHSH, CDR2 LQKENI, per germline. DNA for the CDR3: TGTGCCAGCTCACCCCCTTTGCGGGTATTACAAGGGCACAATGAGCAGTTCTTC. Translated, it gives CASSPPLRVLQGHNEQFF. Based on the CDR3 plus reference TRBV18 and TRBJ2-1, the full variable domain is NAGVMQNPRHLVRRRGQEARLRCSPMKGHSHVYWYRQLPEEGLKFMVYLQKENIIDESGMPKERFSAEFPKEGPSILRIQQVVRGDSAAYFCASSPPLRVLQGHNEQFFGPGTRLTVL.

V gene TRBV7-2 combines with J gene TRBJ1-2, with a possible D match to TRBD1 (5 bases). The CDR3 covers 13 residues. Trimming stripped 3 bases from V and 2 bases from J, with 7 bases between. Germline loops: CDR1 SGHTA, CDR2 FQGNSA. CDR3 protein: CASSFGGNYGYTF. CDR3 bases: TGTGCCAGCAGCTTTGGGGGGAACTATGGCTACACCTTC.

V is TRBV7-8 and J is TRBJ2-1; 11 positions match TRBD1. V shed 0 bases and J 9 bases; nucleotides not matched to a gene: 7. The germline CDR1 and CDR2 sequences are SGHVS and FQNEAQ. The CDR3 is 16 amino acids. In DNA form, the CDR3 reads TGTGCCAGCAGCTTAGCCGGACAGGGGGCTAGACGTGAGCAGTTCTTC. It yields the protein CASSLAGQGARREQFF.

The chain combines TRBV6-5 with TRBJ2-3, with TRBD2 matching 7 bases. Trimming at V came to 7 bases and at J to 1 base, leaving 5 bases not matched to a gene. The CDR3 spans 14 residues. CDR1 MNHEY and CDR2 SVGAGI come from the germline V gene. CDR3 sequence (DNA): TGTGCCAGCAATAACGCGGGGGGCACAGATACGCAGTATTTT. Protein sequence: CASNNAGGTDTQYF.

About this clone itself: A read error may account for a junction end that differs from germline. V and J are TRBV5-1 and TRBJ1-1; D is uncertain. The CDR3 runs to 13 residues. Germline V CDR1 and CDR2: SGHRS, YFSETQ. DNA for the CDR3: TGCGCCAGCAGCTTGGACGATTACACTAAAGCTTTCTTT. Translation gives CASSLDDYTKAFF.

The rearrangement links TRBV5-5 to TRBJ2-5; TRBD1 might be the D (6 bases). Germline CDR1 is SGHKS and CDR2 is YYEKEE (reference sequence). The V gene lost 8 bases and the J gene lost 2 bases, with 13 bases spanning the gap. This CDR3 region has 13 residues. The CDR3 nucleotides read TGTGCCAGTAAGGGTGGACAGCAAGAGACCCAGTACTTC. Protein sequence: CASKGGQQETQYF.

The V and J genes are TRBV4-2 and TRBJ2-6, with D unclear. Germline V gene data show CDR1 as LGHNA and CDR2 as YNFKEQ. The CDR3 runs to 15 residues. V was cut by 5 bases and J by 1 base, with 9 bases left in between. CDR3 bases: TGTGCCAGCAGCTCCGTAGAATCTGGGGCCAACGTCCTGACTTTC. Protein product: CASSSVESGANVLTF.

The J gene is TRBJ2-7, the V gene TRBV5-1, with 8 bases lining up with TRBD1. Germline lookup yields CDR1 SGHRS and CDR2 YFSETQ. Trimming removed 4 bases from V and 3 bases from J; junction bases left unmatched: 0. There are 12 residues in the CDR3. CDR3 amino acids: CASSGQGYEQYF. In DNA form, the CDR3 reads TGCGCCAGCAGCGGACAGGGCTACGAGCAGTACTTC.

The chain uses TRBV3-1 (or the pseudogene TRBV3-2) and TRBJ2-3, with 12 nucleotides matching TRBD2. The CDR3 is 18 amino acids. The germline gives CDR1 LGHDT, CDR2 YNNKEL (reference sequence). Unmatched junction bases numbered 11, after V lost 5 bases and J lost 2 bases. The DNA for the CDR3 is TGTGCCAGCAGCTCAAGATCCCTAGCGGGAGGGTACACAGATACGCAGTATTTT. This sequence encodes CASSSRSLAGGYTDTQYF.

This clone was seen once. The rearrangement joins TRBV28 to TRBJ2-2, with D possibly being TRBD1 (5 bases). V was shortened by 7 bases and J by 7 bases, with 7 bases between the two germline ends. The germline V gene encodes CDR1 MDHEN and CDR2 SYDVKM. The CDR3 length is 11 residues. The CDR3 coding sequence is TGTGCCAGCATAGGGGTCGGGGAGCTGTTTTTT. As protein: CASIGVGELFF.

As concerns this clone: The junction differs from germline at one of its ends, possibly a read error. The V gene is TRBV5-4, the J gene TRBJ1-1; D gene unclear. Germline V CDR1 and CDR2: SGHNT, YYREEE (reference sequence). CDR3 length: 13 residues. The CDR3 protein is CASSLDWNAEAFF. The CDR3 bases are TGTGCCAGCAGCTTAGACTGGAACGCTGAAGCTTTCTTT.

J is TRBJ1-1 and V is TRBV3-1 (or the pseudogene TRBV3-2), with 7 bases lining up with TRBD1. V was clipped by 4 bases and J by 2 bases; unmatched bases: 7. Germline CDR1 reads LGHDT; CDR2 reads YNNKEL (reference sequence). The CDR3 totals 15 residues. CDR3 coding DNA: TGTGCCAGCAGCCGGACAGGTTCGGCCAACACTGAAGCTTTCTTT. Amino acid sequence: CASSRTGSANTEAFF.

On this clone: The sample contains more than one DNA sequence encoding this CDR3. The chain carries TRBV5-1 and TRBJ1-3, with D perhaps TRBD1 (5 bases). Germline V lookup: CDR1 SGHRS, CDR2 YFSETQ. V gave up 0 bases and J gave up 3 bases, with 10 bases separating them. There are 15 residues in the CDR3. CDR3 region: CASSLEGAGGNTIYF. Written as DNA, the CDR3 is TGCGCCAGCAGCTTGGAAGGGGCAGGTGGAAACACCATATATTTT.

V and J are TRBV10-3 and TRBJ1-6; the D gene is possibly TRBD1 (5 bases). Germline V gives CDR1 ENHRY, CDR2 SYGVKD. The CDR3 runs 15 residues. With 4 bases removed from V and 7 bases from J, the gap between germline ends came to 14 bases. CDR3 sequence reads: CAISASGDYNSPLHF. DNA for the CDR3: TGTGCCATCAGTGCCTCCGGGGACTACAATTCACCCCTCCACTTT.

The gene calls are TRBV5-1 and TRBJ2-7, with 8 bases aligning to TRBD1. V shed 2 bases, J shed 3 bases, and the junction held 4 bases outside the gene matches. This CDR3 has 14 residues. Germline CDR1 and CDR2: SGHRS and YFSETQ. CDR3 in DNA: TGCGCCAGCAGCTTAGGACAGGGAAACTACGAGCAGTACTTC. Its protein is CASSLGQGNYEQYF.

CDR3 in DNA: TGTGCCAGCAGCTTAGGGGGGACTAGCGGGAGCTACGAGCAGTACGTC. It yields the protein CASSLGGTSGSYEQYV. The rearrangement links TRBV7-2 to TRBJ2-7; 14 positions agree with TRBD2. Germline V gene lookup returns CDR1 SGHTA and CDR2 FQGNSA. With 1 base clipped from V and 3 bases from J, the junction kept 2 bases outside the gene matches. CDR3 size: 16 residues.

The chain employs TRBV29-1 and TRBJ1-3, with D perhaps matching TRBD1 (5 bases). This CDR3 is 13 amino acids long. Germline V lookup: CDR1 SQVTM, CDR2 ANQGSEA. The V end was cut by 5 bases, the J end by 8 bases, with 16 bases between. The CDR3 DNA reads as TGCAGCGTTCGAGACAGTCTCTTGGACACCATATATTTT. This encodes CSVRDSLLDTIYF.

V is TRBV29-1 and J is TRBJ2-2; 12 nucleotides align to TRBD1. V lost 5 bases and J lost 3; bases outside the gene matches: 7. CDR1 SQVTM and CDR2 ANQGSEA come from the germline V gene. This CDR3 comprises 16 residues. CDR3 region: CSVRPGTGGDTGELFF. CDR3 DNA sequence: TGCAGCGTTCGTCCCGGGACAGGGGGCGACACCGGGGAGCTGTTTTTT.

The chain combines TRBV6-5 with TRBJ1-5, with D uncertain. Trimming shortened V by 4 bases and J by 0 bases, and 7 bases separated the two germline ends. Looked up from germline, CDR1 is MNHEY and CDR2 is SVGAGI. The CDR3 has 14 amino acids. CDR3 DNA: TGTGCCAGCAGTTCACAGTTTAGCAATCAGCCCCAGCATTTT. The encoded protein is CASSSQFSNQPQHF.

The rearrangement uses TRBV19 and TRBJ1-5, with D uncertain. CDR3 length: 13 amino acids. CDR1 is LNHDA and CDR2 is SQIVND in the germline V gene (reference sequence). The V end lost 1 base, the J end lost 7 bases, and 8 bases lay between the germline ends. CDR3 in DNA: TGTGCCAGTAGTATAGCAGAGACACAGCCCCAGCATTTT. Protein product: CASSIAETQPQHF.

This clone was recorded only once. The chain joins TRBV21-1 to TRBJ2-7; the table gives TRBD2 as D, unverified against the DNA. TRBV21-1 is described as a pseudogene. This CDR3 spans 23 amino acids. The CDR3 bases are TGTGCCAGCAGCTCAATGGGGGGGACTAGCGGGAGGGTTCCGAGATCCCGAAGTTACGAGCAGTACGTC. Translated: CASSSMGGTSGRVPRSRSYEQYV.

The chain has TRBV9 and TRBJ2-5, with D possibly matching TRBD1 (8 bases). Trimming cost V 4 bases and J 4 bases, with 17 bases left between them. CDR1 is SGDLS, CDR2 YYNGEE, per germline. The CDR3 is 15 amino acids. CDR3 protein: CASSLTGGGAETQYF. In DNA, the CDR3 is TGTGCCAGCAGCCTAACAGGGGGGGGAGCAGAGACCCAGTACTTC.

The chain has TRBV23-1 and TRBJ1-1, with 7 bases that match TRBD1. TRBV23-1 is an ORF, with its function uncertain. CDR3 length equals 17 residues. V lost 0 bases to trimming and J lost 4 bases; unmatched junction nucleotides: 11. The chain's CDR3 is CASSQSYLEHRGTEAFF. The DNA for the CDR3 is TGCGCCAGCAGTCAATCGTATTTAGAGCACAGGGGCACTGAAGCTTTCTTT.

The genes are TRBV27 and TRBJ2-1; D is perhaps TRBD2 (5 bases). The CDR3 loop spans 16 amino acids. V gave up 0 bases and J gave up 9 bases, with 18 bases separating them. Germline-derived CDR1 and CDR2 are MNHEY and SMNVEV (reference sequence). Here the CDR3 DNA reads TGTGCCAGCAGTTTATCCGGTTGGCCCGAGGACTCTGAGCAGTTCTTC. Its protein is CASSLSGWPEDSEQFF.

The chain employs TRBV7-2 and TRBJ2-2; maybe TRBD2 (5 bases). This CDR3 contains 15 residues. The germline V and J ends were trimmed by 1 base and 7 bases, with 13 bases remaining between them. Germline V CDR1 and CDR2: SGHTA, FQGNSA. CDR3 sequence: CASSLGASRGGELFF. CDR3 bases: TGTGCCAGCAGCTTAGGGGCGAGTCGGGGCGGGGAGCTGTTTTTT.

In this sample, this clone turned up a few times. The chain carries TRBV28 and TRBJ1-6; D might be TRBD1 (5 bases). Germline values: CDR1 MDHEN, CDR2 SYDVKM. The CDR3 consists of 14 residues. Trimming shortened V by 7 bases and J by 3 bases, and 10 bases separated the two germline ends. CDR3 in amino acids: CASKGRVYNSPLHF. CDR3 coding DNA: TGTGCCAGCAAGGGGCGAGTCTATAATTCACCCCTCCACTTT. Full variable domain (missing parts from reference TRBV28 and TRBJ1-6): DVKVTQSSRYLVKRTGEKVFLECVQDMDHENMFWYRQDPGLGLRLIYFSYDVKMKEKGDIPEGYSVSREKKERFSLILESASTNQTSMYLCASKGRVYNSPLHFGNGTRLTVT.

The V gene is TRBV7-2, the J gene TRBJ2-1, with a tentative D call TRBD2 (6 bases). Between the trimmed V and J ends, which lost 8 bases and 1 base, there was a span of 18 bases. The CDR3 runs to 16 residues. Germline loops: CDR1 SGHTA, CDR2 FQGNSA. DNA of the CDR3: TGTGCCAGCGGCCCCGCCGGGACTCTGTCCTACAATGAGCAGTTCTTC. It yields the protein CASGPAGTLSYNEQFF.